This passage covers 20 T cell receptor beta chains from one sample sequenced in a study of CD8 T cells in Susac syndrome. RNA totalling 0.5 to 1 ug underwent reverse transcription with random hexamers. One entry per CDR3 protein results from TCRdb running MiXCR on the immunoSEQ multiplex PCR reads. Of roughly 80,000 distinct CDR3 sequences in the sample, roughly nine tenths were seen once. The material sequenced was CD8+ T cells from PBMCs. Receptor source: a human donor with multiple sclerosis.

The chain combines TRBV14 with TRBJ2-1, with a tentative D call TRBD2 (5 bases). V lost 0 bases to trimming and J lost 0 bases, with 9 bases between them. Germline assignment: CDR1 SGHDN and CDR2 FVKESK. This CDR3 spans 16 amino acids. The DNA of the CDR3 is TGTGCCAGCAGCCAAGATGGCGCGGGCTCCTACAATGAGCAGTTCTTC. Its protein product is CASSQDGAGSYNEQFF. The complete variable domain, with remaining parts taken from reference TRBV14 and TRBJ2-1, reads EAGVTQFPSHSVIEKGQTVTLRCDPISGHDNLYWYRRVMGKEIKFLLHFVKESKQDESGMPNNRFLAERTGGTYSTLKVQPAELEDSGVYFCASSQDGAGSYNEQFFGPGTRLTVL.

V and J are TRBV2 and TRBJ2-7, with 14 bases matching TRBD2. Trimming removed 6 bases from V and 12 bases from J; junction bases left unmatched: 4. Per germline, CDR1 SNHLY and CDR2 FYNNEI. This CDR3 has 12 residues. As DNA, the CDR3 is TGTGCCAGCAGCGGGACTAGCGGGAGATGGTACTTC. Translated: CASSGTSGRWYF.

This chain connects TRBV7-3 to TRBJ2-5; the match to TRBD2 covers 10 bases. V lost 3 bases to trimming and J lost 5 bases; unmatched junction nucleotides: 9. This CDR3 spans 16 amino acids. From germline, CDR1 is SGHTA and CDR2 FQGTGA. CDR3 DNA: TGTGCCAGCAGCTTGAGTAGCGGGAGGCTAGGGGAGACCCAGTACTTC. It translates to CASSLSSGRLGETQYF.

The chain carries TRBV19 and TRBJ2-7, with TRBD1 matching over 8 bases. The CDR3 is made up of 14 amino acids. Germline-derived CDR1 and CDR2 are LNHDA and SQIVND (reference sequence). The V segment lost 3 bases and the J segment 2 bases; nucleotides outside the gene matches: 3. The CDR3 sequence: CASSMGGQAYEQYF. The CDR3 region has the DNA TGTGCCAGTAGTATGGGGGGACAGGCCTACGAGCAGTACTTC.

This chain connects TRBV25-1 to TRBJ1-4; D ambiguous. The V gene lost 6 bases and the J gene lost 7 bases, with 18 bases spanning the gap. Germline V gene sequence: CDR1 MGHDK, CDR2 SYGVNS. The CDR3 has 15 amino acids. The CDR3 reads CASRDSVDGPEKLFF. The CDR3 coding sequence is TGTGCCAGCAGGGACTCGGTTGACGGCCCTGAAAAACTGTTTTTT.

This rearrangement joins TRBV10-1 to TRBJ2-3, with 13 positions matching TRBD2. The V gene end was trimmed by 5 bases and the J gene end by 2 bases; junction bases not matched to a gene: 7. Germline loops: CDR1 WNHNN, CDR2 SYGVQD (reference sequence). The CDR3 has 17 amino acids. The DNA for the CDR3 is TGCGCCAGCAGTCCGGGACTAGCGGGACTACTCACAGATACGCAGTATTTT. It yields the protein CASSPGLAGLLTDTQYF.

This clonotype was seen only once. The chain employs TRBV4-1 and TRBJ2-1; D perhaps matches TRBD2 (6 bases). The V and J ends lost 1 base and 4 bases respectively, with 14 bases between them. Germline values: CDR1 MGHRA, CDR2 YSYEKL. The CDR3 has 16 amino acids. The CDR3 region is CASSQVGLATYNEQFF. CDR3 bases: TGCGCCAGCAGCCAAGTAGGGCTAGCGACTTACAATGAGCAGTTCTTC.

As DNA, the CDR3 is TGCAGCGTTAACAGGCGGATCAATGAGCAGTACTTC. Protein sequence: CSVNRRINEQYF. The chain uses TRBV29-1 and TRBJ2-7; D possibly corresponds to TRBD1 (5 bases). The CDR3 is 12 residues long. Trimming cost V 5 bases and J 7 bases, with 15 bases left between them. The germline V gene encodes CDR1 SQVTM and CDR2 ANQGSEA.

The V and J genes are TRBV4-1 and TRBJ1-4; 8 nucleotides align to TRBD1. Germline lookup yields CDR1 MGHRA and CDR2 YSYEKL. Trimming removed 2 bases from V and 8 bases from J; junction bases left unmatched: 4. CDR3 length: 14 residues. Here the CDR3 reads CASSQTGGGEKLFF. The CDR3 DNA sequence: TGCGCCAGCAGCCAAACAGGGGGGGGAGAAAAACTGTTTTTT.

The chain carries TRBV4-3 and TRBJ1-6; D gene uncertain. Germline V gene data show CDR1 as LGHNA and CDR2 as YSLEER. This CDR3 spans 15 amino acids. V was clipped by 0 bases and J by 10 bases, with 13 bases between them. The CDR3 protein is CASSQEEEHSSPLHF. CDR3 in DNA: TGCGCCAGCAGCCAAGAGGAAGAGCATTCCTCACCCCTCCACTTT.

CDR3 DNA sequence: TGCAGTGCTAGAGATCCCCAGGGACAGCTAGACTACGAGCAGTACTTC. This encodes CSARDPQGQLDYEQYF. This chain connects TRBV20-1 to TRBJ2-7, with TRBD1 matching 7 bases. CDR3 size: 16 residues. Trimming removed 0 bases from V and 3 bases from J; junction bases left unmatched: 11. Germline assignment: CDR1 DFQATT and CDR2 SNEGSKA (reference sequence).

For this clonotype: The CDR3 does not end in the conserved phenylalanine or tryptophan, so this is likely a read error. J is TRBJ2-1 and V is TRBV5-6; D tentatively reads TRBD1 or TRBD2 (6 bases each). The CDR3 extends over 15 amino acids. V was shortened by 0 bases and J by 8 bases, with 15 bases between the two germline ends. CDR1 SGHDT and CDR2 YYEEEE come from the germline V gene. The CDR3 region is CASSLGPGADDEQFL. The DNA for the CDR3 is TGTGCCAGCAGCTTGGGGCCGGGGGCGGACGATGAGCAGTTCCTC.

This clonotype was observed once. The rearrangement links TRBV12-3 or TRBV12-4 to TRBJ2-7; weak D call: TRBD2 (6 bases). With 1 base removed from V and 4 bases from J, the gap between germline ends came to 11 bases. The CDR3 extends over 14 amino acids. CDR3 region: CASSLGGRRYEQYF. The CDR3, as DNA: TGTGCCAGCAGTTTAGGGGGGAGGCGTTACGAGCAGTACTTC.

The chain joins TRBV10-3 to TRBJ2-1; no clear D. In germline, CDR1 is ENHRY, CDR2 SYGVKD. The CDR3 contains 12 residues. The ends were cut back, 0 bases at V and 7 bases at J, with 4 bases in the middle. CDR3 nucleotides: TGTGCCATCAGTGAGTCGGGGAATGAGCAGTTCTTC. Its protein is CAISESGNEQFF.

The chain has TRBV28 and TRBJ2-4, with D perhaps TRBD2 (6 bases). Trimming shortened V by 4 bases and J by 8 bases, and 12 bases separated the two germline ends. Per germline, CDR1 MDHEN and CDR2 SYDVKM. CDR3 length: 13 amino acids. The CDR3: CASSSTRVDIQYF. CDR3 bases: TGTGCCAGCAGTTCGACTAGAGTTGACATTCAGTACTTC.

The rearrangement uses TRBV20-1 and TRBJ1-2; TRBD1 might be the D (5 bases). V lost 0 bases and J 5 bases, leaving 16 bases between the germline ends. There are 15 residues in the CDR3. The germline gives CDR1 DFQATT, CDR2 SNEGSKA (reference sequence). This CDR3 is CSARDTRDFPYGYTF. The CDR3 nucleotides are TGCAGTGCTAGAGACACCCGGGACTTCCCTTATGGCTACACCTTC.

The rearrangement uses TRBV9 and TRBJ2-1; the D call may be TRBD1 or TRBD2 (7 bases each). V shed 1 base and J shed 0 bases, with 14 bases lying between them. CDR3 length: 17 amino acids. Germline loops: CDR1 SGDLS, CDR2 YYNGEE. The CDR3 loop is CASSVRGRGHSYNEQFF. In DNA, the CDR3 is TGTGCCAGCAGCGTACGGGGGAGGGGGCACTCCTACAATGAGCAGTTCTTC.

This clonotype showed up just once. For the CDR3, the DNA is TGTGCCAGCGGGGGGATCCAAGAGACCCAGTACTTC. It yields the protein CASGGIQETQYF. The rearrangement links TRBV11-2 to TRBJ2-5; a possible D gene is TRBD2 (6 bases). This CDR3 is 12 amino acids long. V shed 8 bases and J shed 1 base, with 8 bases lying between them. In germline, CDR1 is SGHAT, CDR2 FQNNGV.

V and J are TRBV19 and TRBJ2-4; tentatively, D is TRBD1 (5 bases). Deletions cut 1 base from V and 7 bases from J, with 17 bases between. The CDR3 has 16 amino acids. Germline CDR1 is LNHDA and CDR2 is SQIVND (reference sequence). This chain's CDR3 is CASSIGGVRGMNIQYF. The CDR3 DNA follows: TGTGCCAGTAGTATAGGCGGCGTAAGGGGTATGAACATTCAGTACTTC.

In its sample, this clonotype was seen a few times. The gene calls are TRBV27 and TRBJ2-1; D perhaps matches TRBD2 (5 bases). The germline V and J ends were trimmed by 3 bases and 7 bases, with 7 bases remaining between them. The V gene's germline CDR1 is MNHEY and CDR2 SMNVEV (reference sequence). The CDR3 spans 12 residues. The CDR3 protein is CASSFSGNEQFF. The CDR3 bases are TGTGCCAGCAGTTTTTCGGGGAATGAGCAGTTCTTC.